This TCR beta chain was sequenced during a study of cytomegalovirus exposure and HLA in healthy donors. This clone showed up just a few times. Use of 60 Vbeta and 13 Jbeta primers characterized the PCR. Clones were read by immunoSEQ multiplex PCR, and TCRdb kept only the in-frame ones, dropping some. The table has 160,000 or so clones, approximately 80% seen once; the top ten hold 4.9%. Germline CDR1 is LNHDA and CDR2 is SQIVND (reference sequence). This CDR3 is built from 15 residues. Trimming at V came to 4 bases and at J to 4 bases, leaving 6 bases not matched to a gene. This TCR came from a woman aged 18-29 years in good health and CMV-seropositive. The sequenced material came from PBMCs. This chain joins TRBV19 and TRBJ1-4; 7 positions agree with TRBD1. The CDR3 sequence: CASSSPRGNNEKLFF. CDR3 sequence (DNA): TGTGCCAGTAGTAGTCCCAGGGGGAATAATGAAAAACTGTTTTTT.